Following are 3 T cell receptor beta chains from one sample sequenced in a study of shared T cell receptors in the human thymus. This table comes from immunoSEQ multiplex PCR, and its TCRdb copy is limited to in-frame clones, with some not included. The sample carries hundreds of thousands of clones, 87% recorded once. These data were also reused for a study on human thymus T cells.

Sequencing was done on a sample of thymocytes. All receptors derive from a boy in the first two years of life with a congenital heart defect.

The chain uses TRBV27 and TRBJ2-7; 8 positions agree with TRBD2. The germline CDR1 and CDR2 sequences are MNHEY and SMNVEV (reference sequence). The CDR3 has 15 residues. Unmatched junction bases numbered 9, after V lost 3 bases and J lost 5 bases. DNA of the CDR3: TGTGCCAGCAGTTTGGGGCCTTCCGGGAGGGACGAGCAGTACTTC. This encodes CASSLGPSGRDEQYF.

J is TRBJ1-2 and V is TRBV27; 8 nucleotides match TRBD1. Germline lookup yields CDR1 MNHEY and CDR2 SMNVEV (reference sequence). The CDR3 is 18 residues long. Trimming at V came to 6 bases and at J to 3 bases, leaving 18 bases not matched to a gene. The CDR3, as DNA: TGTGCCAGCAGCGGCCTAACCACCCAGGGGGCTAGGGACTATGGCTACACCTTC. Protein sequence: CASSGLTTQGARDYGYTF.

The chain is built from TRBV7-2 and TRBJ2-1, with TRBD2 matching over 7 bases. This CDR3 is built from 15 residues. V lost 5 bases, J lost 2 bases, and 6 bases stayed unmatched. CDR1 is SGHTA, CDR2 FQGNSA, per germline. The CDR3 spells CASSLRAGAYNEQFF. Written as DNA, the CDR3 is TGTGCCAGCAGCCTGAGGGCGGGGGCCTACAATGAGCAGTTCTTC.